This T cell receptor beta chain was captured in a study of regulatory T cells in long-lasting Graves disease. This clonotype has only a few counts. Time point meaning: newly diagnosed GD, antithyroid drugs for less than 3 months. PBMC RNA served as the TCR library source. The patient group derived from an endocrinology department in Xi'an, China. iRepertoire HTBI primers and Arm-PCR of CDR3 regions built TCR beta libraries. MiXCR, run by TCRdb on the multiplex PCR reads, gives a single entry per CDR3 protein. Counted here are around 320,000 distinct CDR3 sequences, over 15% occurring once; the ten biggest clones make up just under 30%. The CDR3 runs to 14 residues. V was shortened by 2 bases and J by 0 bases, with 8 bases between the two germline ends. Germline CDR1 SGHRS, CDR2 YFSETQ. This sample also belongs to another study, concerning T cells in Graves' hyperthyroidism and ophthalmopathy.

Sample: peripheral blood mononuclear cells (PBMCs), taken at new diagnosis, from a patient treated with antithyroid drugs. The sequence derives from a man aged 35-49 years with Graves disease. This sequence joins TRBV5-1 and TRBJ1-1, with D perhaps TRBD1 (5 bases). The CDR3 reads CASSFDSMNTEAFF. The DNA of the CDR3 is TGCGCCAGCAGCTTCGACAGCATGAACACTGAAGCTTTCTTT.